A single sample gave rise to the 3 T cell receptor beta chains below, sequenced in a study of T cells in narcolepsy. Sequenced by immunoSEQ multiplex PCR; TCRdb stores in-frame clones only, minus some. The data hold around 31,000 clones, with approximately 78% observed a single time. The sequenced material came from CD45RA- memory CD4+ T cells from PBMCs. Source of these receptors: a human donor with narcolepsy.

This clone has a handful of counts. The CDR3, as DNA: TGCGCCAGCAGCTTGGATGTGGGGGACAATCAGCCCCAGCATTTT. It specifies CASSLDVGDNQPQHF. The J gene is TRBJ1-5, the V gene TRBV5-1; TRBD1 might be the D (5 bases). In germline, CDR1 is SGHRS, CDR2 YFSETQ. The CDR3 extends over 15 amino acids. Trimming stripped 0 bases from V and 3 bases from J, with 10 bases between.

On this clone: Within the sample, other DNA sequences also encode this same CDR3. The chain combines TRBV2 with TRBJ2-6; perhaps TRBD2 as D (6 bases). Trimming removed 6 bases from V and 2 bases from J, with 8 bases in between. This CDR3 spans 14 amino acids. From germline, CDR1 is SNHLY and CDR2 FYNNEI. In nucleotides, the CDR3 is TGTGCCAGCAGGGGGGGTCCTGGGGCCAACGTCCTGACTTTC. Translating gives CASRGGPGANVLTF. Together with reference TRBV2 and TRBJ2-6, the CDR3 gives the full variable domain: EPEVTQTPSHQVTQMGQEVILRCVPISNHLYFYWYRQILGQKVEFLVSFYNNEISEKSEIFDDQFSVERPDGSNFTLKIRSTKLEDSAMYFCASRGGPGANVLTFGAGSRLTVL.

This clone has just one count. J is TRBJ1-1 and V is TRBV13; D is ambiguous. The CDR3 is made up of 15 amino acids. V lost 2 bases to trimming and J lost 0 bases, with 10 bases between them. Germline V CDR1 and CDR2: PRHDT, FYEKMQ (reference sequence). CDR3 DNA sequence: TGTGCCAGCAGCTTAAATCGGTGGATGAACACTGAAGCTTTCTTT. Translating gives CASSLNRWMNTEAFF.